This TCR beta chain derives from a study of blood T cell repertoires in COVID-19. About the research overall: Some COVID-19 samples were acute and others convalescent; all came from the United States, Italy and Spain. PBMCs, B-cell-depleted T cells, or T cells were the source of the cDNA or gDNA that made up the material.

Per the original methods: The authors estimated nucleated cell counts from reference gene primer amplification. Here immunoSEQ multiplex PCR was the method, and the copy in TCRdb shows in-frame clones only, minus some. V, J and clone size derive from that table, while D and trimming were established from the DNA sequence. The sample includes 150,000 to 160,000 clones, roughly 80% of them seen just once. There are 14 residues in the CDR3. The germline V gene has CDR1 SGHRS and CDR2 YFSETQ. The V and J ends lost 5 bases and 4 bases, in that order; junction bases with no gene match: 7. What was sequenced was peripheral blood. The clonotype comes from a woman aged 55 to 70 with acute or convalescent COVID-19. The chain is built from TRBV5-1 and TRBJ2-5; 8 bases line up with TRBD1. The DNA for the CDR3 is TGCGCCAGCAGTCCTCAGGGGGCGGTAGAGACCCAGTACTTC. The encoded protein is CASSPQGAVETQYF. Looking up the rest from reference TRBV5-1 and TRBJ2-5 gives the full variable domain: KAGVTQTPRYLIKTRGQQVTLSCSPISGHRSVSWYQQTPGQGLQFLFEYFSETQRNKGNFPGRFSGRQFSNSRSEMNVSTLELGDSALYLCASSPQGAVETQYFGPGTRLLVL.